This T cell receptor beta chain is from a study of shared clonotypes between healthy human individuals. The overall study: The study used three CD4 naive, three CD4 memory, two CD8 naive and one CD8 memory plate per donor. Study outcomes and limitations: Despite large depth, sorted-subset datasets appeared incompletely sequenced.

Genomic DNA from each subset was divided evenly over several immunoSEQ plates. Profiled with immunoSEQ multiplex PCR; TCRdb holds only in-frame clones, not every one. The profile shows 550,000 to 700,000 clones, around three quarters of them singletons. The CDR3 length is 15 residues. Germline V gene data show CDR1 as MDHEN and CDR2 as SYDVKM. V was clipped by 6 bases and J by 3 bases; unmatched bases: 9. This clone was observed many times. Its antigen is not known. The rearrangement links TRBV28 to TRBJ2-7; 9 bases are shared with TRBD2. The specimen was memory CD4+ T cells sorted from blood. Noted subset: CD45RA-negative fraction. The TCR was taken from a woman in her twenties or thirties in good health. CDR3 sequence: CASSQGTSILYEQYF. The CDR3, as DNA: TGTGCCAGCAGCCAAGGGACTAGCATCCTCTACGAGCAGTACTTC.